The entry that follows covers one TCR beta chain sequence. This entry comes from a study of blood T cell repertoires in COVID-19. Study-wide context: The United States, Italy and Spain supplied acute and convalescent COVID-19 samples. PBMCs, B-cell-depleted T cells, or T cells provided the cDNA or gDNA that made up the material.

In germline, CDR1 is SEHNR, CDR2 FQNEAQ (reference sequence). V was shortened by 3 bases and J by 1 base, with 9 bases between the two germline ends. The CDR3 sequence is 14 residues long. Sequenced by immunoSEQ multiplex PCR; TCRdb stores in-frame clones only, minus some. Among tens of thousands of clones, around 67% were seen once, and the ten largest hold approximately 2.8%. This clonotype was sampled from a human donor with acute or convalescent COVID-19. The donor label of this sample is uncertain. This rearrangement joins TRBV7-9 to TRBJ2-5; D is unclear. The sample was peripheral blood. The CDR3 sequence: CASSLGTAQETQYF. The CDR3 DNA reads TGTGCCAGCAGCTTGGGCACAGCCCAAGAGACCCAGTACTTC.